This entry lists 8 T cell receptor beta chains sequenced from one sample in a study of T-cell memory formation after mild COVID-19. From the 5' RACE reads, TCRdb called clonotypes with MiXCR, one entry per CDR3 protein. The profile shows about 150,000 distinct CDR3 sequences, 14% of them singletons. Sample: PBMCs or a T cell subset sorted from them (not recorded which). These receptors originate from an adult woman who had mild COVID-19 (a few samples of this study predate the infection). Cell type and time point are not known.

The sample holds a few counts of this clonotype. The CDR3 loop is CASSPTTGQDNEQFF. The CDR3 region has the DNA TGTGCCAGCAGCCCTACCACGGGACAGGACAATGAGCAGTTCTTC. The rearrangement uses TRBV7-9 and TRBJ2-1; 8 bases agree with TRBD1. CDR1 is SEHNR, CDR2 FQNEAQ, per germline (reference sequence). The trim removed 5 bases at V and 5 bases at J, leaving 8 bases unmatched. CDR3 length equals 15 residues.

This chain uses TRBV24-1 with TRBJ2-1; 7 positions match TRBD1. The V segment lost 4 bases and the J segment 2 bases; nucleotides outside the gene matches: 13. The CDR3 sequence is 18 residues long. Germline loops: CDR1 KGHDR, CDR2 SFDVKD. The CDR3 spells CATSEFTTGASPYNEQFF. The CDR3 nucleotides read TGTGCCACCAGTGAATTTACTACAGGGGCGAGCCCCTACAATGAGCAGTTCTTC.

This clonotype was counted a few times. This rearrangement joins TRBV5-4 to TRBJ2-7; D gene ambiguous. V was pared by 3 bases and J by 0 bases, with 16 bases between. The germline V gene encodes CDR1 SGHNT and CDR2 YYREEE (reference sequence). The CDR3 is 16 residues long. The CDR3 spells CASSSALPSGSYEQYF. DNA of the CDR3: TGTGCCAGCAGCTCCGCACTTCCTTCCGGCTCCTACGAGCAGTACTTC.

There are a few counts of this clonotype. This chain joins TRBV12-3 or TRBV12-4 and TRBJ1-6; 12 nucleotides agree with TRBD1. This CDR3 region has 15 residues. V was pared by 6 bases and J by 10 bases, with 7 bases of the junction left unmatched. The CDR3 DNA reads TGTGCCAGCAGCACGGGACAGGGGGCACGGTCACCCCTCCACTTT. Its protein is CASSTGQGARSPLHF.

This clonotype was observed a handful of times. V and J are TRBV12-3 or TRBV12-4 and TRBJ2-4, with 11 nucleotides matching TRBD2. V shed 2 bases, J shed 0 bases, and the junction held 9 bases outside the gene matches. The CDR3 loop spans 19 amino acids. DNA for the CDR3: TGTGCCAGCAGTTTATCTCTAGCGGGAGGATTGATAGCCAAAAACATTCAGTACTTC. Translating gives CASSLSLAGGLIAKNIQYF.

This clonotype is a singleton in its sample. This rearrangement joins TRBV19 to TRBJ2-7; 7 bases agree with TRBD1. Germline lookup yields CDR1 LNHDA and CDR2 SQIVND (reference sequence). The CDR3 spans 13 residues. V was clipped by 7 bases and J by 4 bases; unmatched bases: 7. The CDR3 sequence: CASNAGTEYEQYF. Here the CDR3 DNA reads TGTGCCAGTAACGCCGGGACAGAGTACGAGCAGTACTTC.

This clonotype was seen a few times. This chain connects TRBV29-1 to TRBJ1-1; no definite D call. CDR1 SQVTM and CDR2 ANQGSEA come from the germline V gene. This CDR3 has 11 amino acids. The V end was cut by 4 bases, the J end by 5 bases, with 8 bases between. CDR3 protein: CSVGQRTEAFF. CDR3 nucleotide sequence: TGCAGCGTTGGCCAAAGAACTGAAGCTTTCTTT.

This clonotype showed up just a few times. The V and J genes are TRBV6-1 and TRBJ2-3; possibly TRBD1 or TRBD2 for D (5 bases each). Looked up from germline, CDR1 is MNHNS and CDR2 is SASEGT. The length of the CDR3 is 15 residues. Trimming removed 7 bases from V and 1 base from J, with 15 bases in between. For the CDR3, the DNA is TGTGCCAGCAAAAAAGGGGAGAGCCGCACAGATACGCAGTATTTT. This gives the protein CASKKGESRTDTQYF.